The 28 T cell receptor beta chains listed next were all sequenced from one sample in a study of blood T cell repertoires in COVID-19. Sequencing was performed with immunoSEQ multiplex PCR; in TCRdb, only in-frame clones are kept and a portion is missing. Of more than 200,000 clones in the sample, roughly 82% were seen once. Sequences were obtained from peripheral blood. These receptors were taken from a woman of 80 years or more with active or convalescent COVID-19.

The chain carries TRBV7-9 and TRBJ1-2, with TRBD1 matching over 8 bases. Germline CDR1 is SEHNR and CDR2 is FQNEAQ (reference sequence). The length of the CDR3 is 17 residues. V dropped 5 bases and J dropped 6; count of bases not matched to a gene: 17. CDR3 sequence (DNA): TGTGCCAGCAGCATCCGACGTTTGAGCAGGGGGCGCGATGGCTACACCTTC. This translates into CASSIRRLSRGRDGYTF.

In its sample, this clone was seen once. The V call is TRBV29-1, the J call TRBJ1-1, with 7 bases aligning to TRBD1. The germline gives CDR1 SQVTM, CDR2 ANQGSEA. The CDR3 runs 13 residues. V was pared by 7 bases and J by 2 bases, with 7 bases of the junction left unmatched. CDR3 loop: CSAWTGANTEAFF. CDR3 DNA sequence: TGCAGCGCTTGGACAGGAGCTAACACTGAAGCTTTCTTT.

To note about this clone: The junction does not match germline at one end; this may be a read error. This CDR3 is also generated by other DNA sequences in the sample. The J gene is TRBJ1-4, the V gene TRBV7-2; D may be TRBD1 (5 bases). Germline V gene lookup returns CDR1 SGHTA and CDR2 FQGNSA. The CDR3 is 17 amino acids. In DNA, the CDR3 is TGTGCCAGCAGCCTAGCTATTCGAATCCAGGGTGGCGAAAAACTGTTTTTT. Its protein is CASSLAIRIQGGEKLFF. The whole variable domain, filled in from reference TRBV7-2 and TRBJ1-4, reads GAGVSQSPSNKVTEKGKDVELRCDPISGHTALYWYRQSLGQGLEFLIYFQGNSAPDKSGLPSDRFSAERTGGSVSTLTIQRTQQEDSAVYLCASSLAIRIQGGEKLFFGSGTQLSVL.

The gene calls are TRBV6-2 or TRBV6-3 and TRBJ1-5; no clear D. Germline-derived CDR1 and CDR2 are MNHEY and SVGEGT. V lost 4 bases and J 9 bases, leaving 13 bases between the germline ends. The CDR3 runs 13 residues. The CDR3 sequence is CASSSLRVGPQHF. Written as DNA, the CDR3 is TGTGCCAGCAGTTCTCTCCGGGTGGGGCCCCAGCATTTT.

The chain employs TRBV23-1 and TRBJ2-2; D is unresolved. TRBV23-1 is designated an ORF whose function remains uncertain. CDR3 length: 11 amino acids. V was pared by 3 bases and J by 13 bases, with 9 bases between. The CDR3 reads CASSQASGLFF. As DNA, the CDR3 is TGCGCCAGCAGTCAGGCAAGTGGGCTGTTTTTT.

This clone occurred a few times. The genes are TRBV19 and TRBJ1-1; 8 bases map to TRBD1. The CDR3 has 14 residues. Trimming removed 3 bases from V and 4 bases from J; junction bases left unmatched: 4. Germline CDR1 is LNHDA and CDR2 is SQIVND (reference sequence). CDR3 residues: CASSIGQGGTEAFF. CDR3 in DNA: TGTGCCAGTAGTATTGGACAGGGTGGCACTGAAGCTTTCTTT.

The chain is built from TRBV19 and TRBJ1-5, with TRBD1 matching over 9 bases. The CDR3 has 17 amino acids. Trimming at V came to 7 bases and at J to 2 bases, leaving 12 bases not matched to a gene. Germline CDR1 and CDR2: LNHDA and SQIVND (reference sequence). This chain's CDR3 is CASTSQGTGLGNQPQHF. As DNA, the CDR3 is TGTGCCAGTACCTCTCAAGGGACAGGGTTGGGCAATCAGCCCCAGCATTTT.

The J gene is TRBJ1-1, the V gene TRBV19, with 10 bases lining up with TRBD1. V dropped 6 bases and J dropped 8; count of bases not matched to a gene: 9. Germline lookup yields CDR1 LNHDA and CDR2 SQIVND (reference sequence). The CDR3 is 14 residues long. Written as DNA, the CDR3 is TGTGCCAGTAGCAGCTACGGACAGGGGGGCGAAGCTTTCTTT. This translates into CASSSYGQGGEAFF.

The chain has TRBV9 and TRBJ1-5; weak D call: TRBD1 (6 bases). The germline V gene has CDR1 SGDLS and CDR2 YYNGEE. V lost 3 bases and J lost 1, with 23 bases in between. The CDR3 spans 19 residues. CDR3 nucleotides: TGTGCCAGCAGCGCCGTACCGGGACACACATCCAGGAGCAATCAGCCCCAGCATTTT. Translating it yields CASSAVPGHTSRSNQPQHF. Supplemented by reference TRBV9 and TRBJ1-5, the full variable domain reads DSGVTQTPKHLITATGQRVTLRCSPRSGDLSVYWYQQSLDQGLQFLIQYYNGEERAKGNILERFSAQQFPDLHSELNLSSLELGDSALYFCASSAVPGHTSRSNQPQHFGDGTRLSIL.

The chain links TRBV15 to TRBJ2-2; 9 bases are a match to TRBD2. The CDR3 length is 18 residues. The ends lost 0 bases at V and 8 bases at J; junction bases unmatched: 13. The V gene's germline CDR1 is LNHNV and CDR2 YYDKDF (reference sequence). As DNA, the CDR3 is TGTGCCACCAGCAGAGATACCAGCGGGAGGTTCATGTTGGGGGAGCTGTTTTTT. This codes for CATSRDTSGRFMLGELFF.

This clone was seen a single time. Here the CDR3 reads CASSLAGENTIYF. In DNA, the CDR3 is TGTGCCAGCAGCTTGGCGGGGGAAAACACCATATATTTT. The V gene is TRBV5-4, the J gene TRBJ1-3; TRBD1 is a possible D gene (5 bases). The CDR3 has 13 amino acids. The V gene lost 0 bases and the J gene lost 6 bases, with 7 bases spanning the gap. Per germline, CDR1 SGHNT and CDR2 YYREEE (reference sequence).

This rearrangement joins TRBV5-6 to TRBJ2-5; perhaps TRBD2 as D (5 bases). From germline, CDR1 is SGHDT and CDR2 YYEEEE. Trimming took off 3 bases at V and 9 bases at J, with 18 bases between the two ends. This CDR3 comprises 14 residues. The CDR3 is CASSSATSRRAQYF. The CDR3 DNA sequence: TGTGCCAGCAGCTCCGCAACTAGTCGACGGGCCCAGTACTTC.

The rearrangement links TRBV6-5 to TRBJ1-2; D uncertain. The CDR3 has 15 residues. The germline CDR1 and CDR2 sequences are MNHEY and SVGAGI. V dropped 10 bases and J dropped 4 bases, with 22 bases sitting between them. Here the CDR3 reads CATLGLGFPPYGYTF. CDR3 in DNA: TGTGCCACCCTAGGATTGGGTTTTCCCCCCTATGGCTACACCTTC.

The genes are TRBV5-1 and TRBJ1-2; D gene ambiguous. V lost 0 bases to trimming and J lost 13 bases, with 13 bases between them. Germline assignment: CDR1 SGHRS and CDR2 YFSETQ. The CDR3 covers 12 residues. The chain's CDR3 is CASSLEVGVRTF. As DNA, the CDR3 is TGCGCCAGCAGCTTGGAAGTCGGGGTTCGCACCTTC.

V gene TRBV3-1 (or the pseudogene TRBV3-2) combines with J gene TRBJ1-6; no reliable D call. The CDR3 runs to 14 residues. The germline gives CDR1 LGHDT, CDR2 YNNKEL (reference sequence). V shed 4 bases and J shed 8 bases, with 12 bases lying between them. The CDR3 region is CASSRLPADSPLHF. For the CDR3, the DNA is TGTGCCAGCAGCCGACTCCCCGCGGATTCACCCCTCCACTTT.

With regard to this clone: Within the sample, other DNA sequences also encode this same CDR3. The V and J genes are TRBV5-1 and TRBJ1-2; TRBD1 matches at 10 bases. This CDR3 has 13 amino acids. Trimming at V came to 4 bases and at J to 4 bases, leaving 1 base not matched to a gene. Germline CDR1 reads SGHRS; CDR2 reads YFSETQ. The CDR3 coding sequence is TGCGCCAGCAGCGGGACAGGGGCCTATGGCTACACCTTC. Encoded protein: CASSGTGAYGYTF.

The V gene is TRBV16, the J gene TRBJ1-5, with TRBD1 matching 7 bases. CDR3 length: 13 amino acids. Germline V gene sequence: CDR1 KGHSY, CDR2 FQNENV. With V trimmed by 2 bases and J by 15 bases, 10 bases remained unmatched. Here the CDR3 reads CASSQSTGVVWHF. CDR3 nucleotide sequence: TGTGCCAGCAGCCAAAGCACAGGGGTAGTTTGGCATTTT. The variable domain in full, completed from reference TRBV16 and TRBJ1-5, reads GEEVAQTPKHLVRGEGQKAKLYCAPIKGHSYVFWYQQVLKNEFKFLISFQNENVFDETGMPKERFSAKCLPNSPCSLEIQATKLEDSAVYFCASSQSTGVVWHFGDGTRLSIL.

The CDR3 bases are TGTGCCAGCAGTGAAGCTTCCGAGGCCTATGGCTACACCTTC. Its protein is CASSEASEAYGYTF. The rearrangement links TRBV6-1 to TRBJ1-2; D gene unclear. V lost 0 bases, J lost 4 bases, and 9 bases lay in between. This CDR3 is 14 amino acids long. The V gene's germline CDR1 is MNHNS and CDR2 SASEGT.

The chain recombines TRBV5-1 with TRBJ1-4; TRBD1 matches at 11 bases. This CDR3 region has 18 residues. The J segment lost 0 bases and the V segment lost 7 bases, leaving 11 bases of the junction unmatched. In germline, CDR1 is SGHRS, CDR2 YFSETQ. The CDR3 sequence is CASCLGTGGLTTNEKLFF. CDR3 sequence (DNA): TGCGCCAGCTGCCTGGGGACAGGGGGACTAACAACTAATGAAAAACTGTTTTTT. Full variable domain (outside the CDR3, taken from reference TRBV5-1 and TRBJ1-4): KAGVTQTPRYLIKTRGQQVTLSCSPISGHRSVSWYQQTPGQGLQFLFEYFSETQRNKGNFPGRFSGRQFSNSRSEMNVSTLELGDSALYLCASCLGTGGLTTNEKLFFGSGTQLSVL.

The gene calls are TRBV7-2 and TRBJ1-1; D is possibly TRBD1 (5 bases). Germline V gene lookup returns CDR1 SGHTA and CDR2 FQGNSA. CDR3 length: 16 amino acids. V lost 5 bases and J 0 bases, leaving 16 bases between the germline ends. For the CDR3, the DNA is TGTGCCAGCAGCGCATGGGGCCCACCCATGAACACTGAAGCTTTCTTT. This sequence encodes CASSAWGPPMNTEAFF.

V is TRBV28 and J is TRBJ1-1, with D possibly TRBD1 on 6 matching bases. Germline V gene sequence: CDR1 MDHEN, CDR2 SYDVKM. The CDR3 has 20 amino acids. V was shortened by 4 bases and J by 4 bases, with 31 bases between the two germline ends. The CDR3: CASSSPDPATGRGESTEAFF. CDR3 sequence (DNA): TGTGCCAGCAGTTCCCCCGACCCGGCTACAGGGAGGGGAGAGTCCACTGAAGCTTTCTTT.

The chain combines TRBV3-1 (or the pseudogene TRBV3-2) with TRBJ1-2; TRBD1 matches 9 bases. V shed 4 bases, J shed 7 bases, and the junction held 4 bases outside the gene matches. This CDR3 contains 13 residues. Per germline, CDR1 LGHDT and CDR2 YNNKEL (reference sequence). This CDR3 reads CASSPDRGGGYTF. The CDR3 nucleotides are TGTGCCAGCAGCCCGGACAGGGGCGGTGGCTACACCTTC.

The count of this clone is one. The chain carries TRBV28 and TRBJ1-2, with a tentative D call TRBD1 (5 bases). The CDR3 totals 14 residues. The germline gives CDR1 MDHEN, CDR2 SYDVKM. V gave up 3 bases and J gave up 4 bases, with 12 bases separating them. This CDR3 is CASSFSTASYGYTF. The CDR3 DNA sequence: TGTGCCAGCAGTTTCTCGACAGCCTCCTATGGCTACACCTTC.

The chain employs TRBV5-1 and TRBJ1-1; D gene unclear. Germline assignment: CDR1 SGHRS and CDR2 YFSETQ. CDR3 length: 14 amino acids. Trimming shortened V by 4 bases and J by 1 base, and 11 bases separated the two germline ends. CDR3 protein: CASSREVSNTEAFF. The CDR3 DNA sequence: TGCGCCAGCAGCAGGGAGGTTTCGAACACTGAAGCTTTCTTT.

The chain joins TRBV19 to TRBJ1-6, with 8 positions matching TRBD1. Germline V lookup: CDR1 LNHDA, CDR2 SQIVND (reference sequence). V lost 7 bases and J lost 5; bases outside the gene matches: 7. The CDR3 is made up of 15 amino acids. The DNA of the CDR3 is TGTGCCAGTACCAAGCCGACAGGGGATAATTCACCCCTCCACTTT. Translated, it gives CASTKPTGDNSPLHF. The full variable domain, with the rest looked up from reference TRBV19 and TRBJ1-6, is DGGITQSPKYLFRKEGQNVTLSCEQNLNHDAMYWYRQDPGQGLRLIYYSQIVNDFQKGDIAEGYSVSREKKESFPLTVTSAQKNPTAFYLCASTKPTGDNSPLHFGNGTRLTVT.

The chain combines TRBV2 with TRBJ1-1; 10 bases agree with TRBD1. This CDR3 has 14 amino acids. The germline CDR1 and CDR2 sequences are SNHLY and FYNNEI. V was clipped by 8 bases and J by 0 bases; unmatched bases: 3. CDR3 in amino acids: CASRDRGLNTEAFF. The CDR3 DNA reads TGTGCCAGCCGGGACAGGGGATTGAACACTGAAGCTTTCTTT. The variable domain in full, completed from reference TRBV2 and TRBJ1-1, reads EPEVTQTPSHQVTQMGQEVILRCVPISNHLYFYWYRQILGQKVEFLVSFYNNEISEKSEIFDDQFSVERPDGSNFTLKIRSTKLEDSAMYFCASRDRGLNTEAFFGQGTRLTVV.

V and J are TRBV5-1 and TRBJ1-3; D is ambiguous. This CDR3 spans 17 amino acids. Germline V gene sequence: CDR1 SGHRS, CDR2 YFSETQ. V lost 0 bases and J 4 bases, leaving 17 bases between the germline ends. The CDR3 spells CASSLDLGAGYGNTIYF. CDR3 bases: TGCGCCAGCAGCTTGGACTTAGGTGCGGGATACGGAAACACCATATATTTT.

V gene TRBV7-9 combines with J gene TRBJ2-4; 14 nucleotides agree with TRBD2. Germline CDR1 SEHNR, CDR2 FQNEAQ (reference sequence). This CDR3 spans 18 amino acids. Trimming cost V 2 bases and J 3 bases; bases outside gene matches: 6. The DNA for the CDR3 is TGTGCCAGCAGCTTAAGTTGGACTAGCGGGGGGAACAAAAACATTCAGTACTTC. This translates into CASSLSWTSGGNKNIQYF.